The 14 T cell receptor beta chains below come from one sample, sequenced in a study of OX40 agonist ivuxolimab in advanced cancers. Profiled with immunoSEQ multiplex PCR; TCRdb holds only in-frame clones, not every one. The data show tens of thousands of clones, 80% to 90% seen once. The material was CD4+ or CD8+ T cells sorted from blood, obtained in a trial of the OX40 agonist ivuxolimab. All receptors derive from an adult with an advanced solid tumor such as melanoma, head and neck, liver or kidney cancer.

The chain carries TRBV5-1 and TRBJ2-3; a weak D match, TRBD1 (6 bases). CDR3 size: 14 residues. The V and J ends lost 7 bases and 2 bases respectively, with 14 bases between them. Germline CDR1 is SGHRS and CDR2 is YFSETQ. Here the CDR3 reads CASVQGIFTDTQYF. The CDR3 coding sequence is TGCGCCAGCGTCCAGGGGATATTCACAGATACGCAGTATTTT.

J is TRBJ1-5 and V is TRBV2; TRBD1 matches at 7 bases. Germline V CDR1 and CDR2: SNHLY, FYNNEI. This CDR3 is 15 amino acids long. Trimming took 7 bases from V and 0 from J; bases not matched to a gene: 6. The CDR3 loop reads CASTGQAYSNQPQHF. The DNA of the CDR3 is TGTGCCAGCACAGGACAGGCCTATAGCAATCAGCCCCAGCATTTT.

The sample holds a few counts of this clone. This sequence joins TRBV4-2 and TRBJ2-7; 10 nucleotides agree with TRBD2. J was trimmed by 7 bases and V by 0 bases; bases with no gene match: 3. Germline V gene data show CDR1 as LGHNA and CDR2 as YNFKEQ. The CDR3 contains 14 residues. This CDR3 reads CASSQEPAGGEQYF. Written as DNA, the CDR3 is TGTGCCAGCAGCCAAGAGCCAGCGGGAGGGGAGCAGTACTTC.

The V and J genes are TRBV6-6 and TRBJ2-2, with D tentatively TRBD1 (6 bases). Germline loops: CDR1 MNHNY, CDR2 SVGAGI (reference sequence). CDR3 length equals 16 residues. Trimming shortened V by 8 bases and J by 2 bases, and 18 bases separated the two germline ends. The CDR3 nucleotides read TGTGCCAGCGCTAACCGTTTGGGGGCTAACACCGGGGAGCTGTTTTTT. Protein sequence: CASANRLGANTGELFF.

J is TRBJ2-7 and V is TRBV7-2; D gene unclear. CDR3 length: 15 amino acids. Trimming cost V 1 base and J 2 bases, with 12 bases left between them. The V gene's germline CDR1 is SGHTA and CDR2 FQGNSA. CDR3 in amino acids: CASSLDPVRTYEQYF. CDR3 sequence (DNA): TGTGCCAGCAGCTTAGACCCGGTTAGGACCTACGAGCAGTACTTC.

The chain carries TRBV29-1 and TRBJ2-5; the D gene could be TRBD1 or TRBD2 (5 bases each). Trimming removed 3 bases from V and 2 bases from J, with 22 bases in between. This CDR3 comprises 17 residues. The germline V gene has CDR1 SQVTM and CDR2 ANQGSEA. This CDR3 is CSVEPMRIWGSQETQYF. CDR3 nucleotide sequence: TGCAGCGTTGAGCCCATGAGGATTTGGGGGTCTCAAGAGACCCAGTACTTC.

The CDR3: CASSSPPGELFF. CDR3 DNA sequence: TGTGCCAGCAGCTCCCCCCCCGGGGAGCTGTTTTTT. The chain uses TRBV7-9 and TRBJ2-2, with D uncertain. The CDR3 is made up of 12 amino acids. Germline V CDR1 and CDR2: SEHNR, FQNEAQ (reference sequence). The V end lost 4 bases, the J end lost 6 bases, and 6 bases lay between the germline ends.

This rearrangement joins TRBV6-1 to TRBJ2-4; 7 bases are shared with TRBD1. The CDR3 sequence is 13 residues long. Germline V CDR1 and CDR2: MNHNS, SASEGT. The V segment lost 5 bases and the J segment 6 bases; nucleotides outside the gene matches: 4. The CDR3 protein is CASSIRDRNIQYF. Here the CDR3 DNA reads TGTGCCAGCAGTATCCGGGACAGAAACATTCAGTACTTC.

V is TRBV2 and J is TRBJ2-5, with 8 bases that match TRBD1. Germline CDR1 is SNHLY and CDR2 is FYNNEI. CDR3 length: 13 amino acids. Trimming at V came to 7 bases and at J to 3 bases, leaving 4 bases not matched to a gene. The CDR3 DNA reads as TGTGCCAGCACAGGGGGCCGGGAAGAGACCCAGTACTTC. The encoded protein is CASTGGREETQYF.

Written as DNA, the CDR3 is TGTGCCAGCAGCTCCAGGGTCATGAACACTGAAGCTTTCTTT. Amino acid sequence: CASSSRVMNTEAFF. This chain connects TRBV5-4 to TRBJ1-1; possibly TRBD1 for D (5 bases). Germline V gene lookup returns CDR1 SGHNT and CDR2 YYREEE (reference sequence). The V end was cut by 3 bases, the J end by 0 bases, with 9 bases between. The CDR3 spans 14 residues.

V usage is TRBV5-1 and J usage is TRBJ2-1; a weak D match, TRBD1 (5 bases). Germline CDR1 is SGHRS and CDR2 is YFSETQ. This CDR3 region has 15 residues. V lost 1 base to trimming and J lost 8 bases, with 16 bases between them. Here the CDR3 reads CASSLTARVGDEQFF. The CDR3 DNA reads TGCGCCAGCAGCTTGACGGCCAGGGTGGGCGATGAGCAGTTCTTC. Drawing the rest from reference TRBV5-1 and TRBJ2-1, the complete variable domain is KAGVTQTPRYLIKTRGQQVTLSCSPISGHRSVSWYQQTPGQGLQFLFEYFSETQRNKGNFPGRFSGRQFSNSRSEMNVSTLELGDSALYLCASSLTARVGDEQFFGPGTRLTVL.

The chain is built from TRBV18 and TRBJ2-1, with 8 bases fitting TRBD1. V shed 3 bases, J shed 3 bases, and the junction held 4 bases outside the gene matches. This CDR3 comprises 15 residues. The germline V gene has CDR1 KGHSH and CDR2 LQKENI. The CDR3 DNA reads TGTGCCAGCTCACCGGGACAGGTCGACTACAATGAGCAGTTCTTC. Translation gives CASSPGQVDYNEQFF.

This chain joins TRBV2 and TRBJ2-1; TRBD2 agrees at 9 bases. Looked up from germline, CDR1 is SNHLY and CDR2 is FYNNEI. The V segment lost 6 bases and the J segment 7 bases; nucleotides outside the gene matches: 7. This CDR3 spans 14 amino acids. The CDR3 loop reads CASRGAGGGNEQFF. The DNA of the CDR3 is TGTGCCAGCAGAGGCGCGGGAGGGGGGAATGAGCAGTTCTTC.

The genes are TRBV7-3 and TRBJ1-5, with no clear D. The CDR3 spans 16 residues. V was trimmed by 1 base and J by 0 bases, leaving 10 bases between them. Germline values: CDR1 SGHTA, CDR2 FQGTGA. Here the CDR3 reads CASSLMPGYSNQPQHF. The CDR3 nucleotides are TGTGCCAGCAGCTTAATGCCAGGCTATAGCAATCAGCCCCAGCATTTT.